Listed below are T cell receptor beta chains from one sample, sequenced in a study of shared clonotypes between healthy human individuals. The repertoire was sequenced with immunoSEQ multiplex PCR; TCRdb's copy has only in-frame clones and lacks some. The table records hundreds of thousands of clones, around 77% of them present only once. The sequenced material came from PBMCs. The source is a woman aged 40 to 49 in good health. Some clones in this sample may be carry-over from other donors' samples. The CDR3 runs from the conserved cysteine through the conserved F or W. Each record gives: V gene, clone size, J gene, D gene, CDR3 protein, CDR3 DNA. D genes are given only for firm matches. The size entry is marked missing in some rows and otherwise reads once, few, many or a size class.

v_gene: TRBV9; abundance: many; j_gene: TRBJ2-3; d_gene: .; CDR3aa: CASSVDSFADTQYF; CDR3nt: TGTGCCAGCAGCGTAGACTCTTTTGCAGATACGCAGTATTTT
v_gene: TRBV6-5; abundance: .; j_gene: TRBJ1-1; d_gene: TRBD1; CDR3aa: CASSDYRGEVEAFF; CDR3nt: TGTGCCAGCAGCGACTACAGGGGAGAAGTAGAAGCTTTCTTT
v_gene: TRBV18; abundance: .; j_gene: TRBJ1-1; d_gene: .; CDR3aa: CASSPDGRVGTEAFF; CDR3nt: TGTGCCAGCTCACCGGACGGGAGGGTGGGAACTGAAGCTTTCTTT
v_gene: TRBV4-1; abundance: .; j_gene: TRBJ2-3; d_gene: TRBD2; CDR3aa: CASSESGRAPDTQYF; CDR3nt: TGCGCCAGCAGTGAGAGCGGGAGGGCCCCCGATACGCAGTATTTT
v_gene: TRBV19; abundance: once; j_gene: TRBJ1-2; d_gene: .; CDR3aa: CASSIGGSYGYTF; CDR3nt: TGTGCCAGTAGTATCGGAGGCTCCTATGGCTACACCTTC
v_gene: TRBV28; abundance: .; j_gene: TRBJ2-1; d_gene: .; CDR3aa: CASADYNEQFF; CDR3nt: TGTGCCAGCGCGGACTACAATGAGCAGTTCTTC
v_gene: TRBV5-1; abundance: .; j_gene: TRBJ1-2; d_gene: TRBD1; CDR3aa: CASSLAPGQGFGYTF; CDR3nt: TGCGCCAGCAGCTTGGCACCGGGACAGGGATTTGGCTACACCTTC
v_gene: TRBV11-2; abundance: .; j_gene: TRBJ2-5; d_gene: .; CDR3aa: CASSSGTQYF; CDR3nt: TGTGCCAGCAGCTCCGGGACCCAGTACTTC
v_gene: TRBV5-1; abundance: .; j_gene: TRBJ1-3; d_gene: TRBD1; CDR3aa: CASSVGTASGNTIYF; CDR3nt: TGCGCCAGCAGCGTCGGGACAGCCTCTGGAAACACCATATATTTT
v_gene: TRBV4-2; abundance: .; j_gene: TRBJ2-2; d_gene: TRBD2; CDR3aa: CASSPYSGGGELFF; CDR3nt: TGTGCCAGCAGCCCCTACTCGGGGGGCGGGGAGCTGTTTTTT
v_gene: TRBV19; abundance: .; j_gene: TRBJ2-6; d_gene: .; CDR3aa: CASSLRQAGANVLTF; CDR3nt: TGTGCCAGTAGTCTGCGACAGGCTGGGGCCAACGTCCTGACTTTC
v_gene: TRBV27; abundance: .; j_gene: TRBJ2-7; d_gene: .; CDR3aa: CASNRPGTGTSEQYF; CDR3nt: TGTGCCAGCAACAGACCCGGGACGGGCACCAGCGAGCAGTACTTC
v_gene: TRBV7-2; abundance: .; j_gene: TRBJ1-2; d_gene: .; CDR3aa: CASNLVDSLNYGYTF; CDR3nt: TGTGCCAGCAACCTTGTAGACAGCCTTAACTATGGCTACACCTTC
v_gene: TRBV25-1; abundance: .; j_gene: TRBJ1-4; d_gene: .; CDR3aa: CASSRGRRGEEKLFF; CDR3nt: TGTGCCAGCAGCCGAGGGCGGCGGGGAGAGGAAAAACTGTTTTTT
v_gene: TRBV10-1; abundance: .; j_gene: TRBJ2-7; d_gene: .; CDR3aa: CASSVRGSPEQYF; CDR3nt: TGCGCCAGCAGTGTTCGGGGGAGTCCCGAGCAGTACTTC
v_gene: TRBV5-1; abundance: .; j_gene: TRBJ2-2; d_gene: .; CDR3aa: CASSLAQAYGELFF; CDR3nt: TGCGCCAGCAGCTTAGCACAGGCCTACGGGGAGCTGTTTTTT
v_gene: TRBV4-2; abundance: .; j_gene: TRBJ2-4; d_gene: TRBD1; CDR3aa: CASSQVGTGGNIQYF; CDR3nt: TGTGCCAGCAGCCAAGTGGGGACAGGAGGAAACATTCAGTACTTC
v_gene: TRBV10-3; abundance: once; j_gene: TRBJ1-5; d_gene: .; CDR3aa: CAINGAITAGGRQNGNQPQHF; CDR3nt: TGTGCCATCAACGGGGCTATCACCGCGGGGGGGCGCCAGAATGGCAATCAGCCCCAGCATTTT
v_gene: TRBV15; abundance: .; j_gene: TRBJ1-1; d_gene: TRBD1; CDR3aa: CATSMTGTTEAFF; CDR3nt: TGTGCCACCAGCATGACAGGGACCACTGAAGCTTTCTTT
v_gene: TRBV5-1; abundance: .; j_gene: TRBJ2-1; d_gene: .; CDR3aa: CASSSALGDNEQFF; CDR3nt: TGCGCCAGCAGCTCGGCCCTGGGGGACAATGAGCAGTTCTTC
v_gene: TRBV7-3; abundance: .; j_gene: TRBJ1-2; d_gene: .; CDR3aa: CASSLNGAGYTF; CDR3nt: TGTGCCAGCAGCTTAAACGGCGCGGGCTACACCTTC
v_gene: TRBV7-2; abundance: few; j_gene: TRBJ1-5; d_gene: .; CDR3aa: CASSIRGDQPQHF; CDR3nt: TGTGCCAGCAGCATCAGGGGAGATCAGCCCCAGCATTTT
v_gene: TRBV6-6; abundance: .; j_gene: TRBJ2-2; d_gene: TRBD2; CDR3aa: CASSGRVAGELFF; CDR3nt: TGTGCCAGTAGCGGGAGGGTGGCCGGGGAGCTGTTTTTC
v_gene: TRBV7-8; abundance: .; j_gene: TRBJ2-2; d_gene: TRBD2; CDR3aa: CASSLPRTSGSGTGELFF; CDR3nt: TGTGCCAGCAGCTTACCCCGGACTAGCGGGAGTGGAACCGGGGAGCTGTTTTTT
v_gene: TRBV30; abundance: .; j_gene: TRBJ2-7; d_gene: TRBD1; CDR3aa: CACPRDSSFHDEQYF; CDR3nt: TGTGCCTGTCCCCGGGACAGCTCCTTTCACGACGAGCAGTACTTC
v_gene: TRBV19; abundance: .; j_gene: TRBJ1-1; d_gene: .; CDR3aa: CASSTPGLSRTEAFF; CDR3nt: TGTGCCAGTAGTACCCCGGGACTTTCGAGGACTGAAGCTTTCTTT
v_gene: TRBV27; abundance: few; j_gene: TRBJ2-7; d_gene: .; CDR3aa: CASTRGVEQYF; CDR3nt: TGTGCCAGTACGAGAGGAGTCGAGCAGTACTTC
v_gene: TRBV5-1; abundance: .; j_gene: TRBJ2-1; d_gene: TRBD1; CDR3aa: CASSPALQGAYNEQFF; CDR3nt: TGCGCCAGCAGCCCCGCCCTACAGGGGGCCTACAATGAGCAGTTCTTC
v_gene: TRBV7-3; abundance: .; j_gene: TRBJ2-7; d_gene: TRBD2; CDR3aa: CASSLRAGDSYEQYF; CDR3nt: TGTGCCAGCAGCTTACGAGCGGGAGACTCCTACGAGCAGTACTTC
v_gene: TRBV6-1; abundance: .; j_gene: TRBJ1-2; d_gene: TRBD1; CDR3aa: CASSDAGGASNGYTF; CDR3nt: TGTGCCAGCAGTGACGCAGGGGGCGCCTCGAATGGCTACACCTTC
v_gene: TRBV28; abundance: once; j_gene: TRBJ1-2; d_gene: .; CDR3aa: CATTGNYGYTF; CDR3nt: TGTGCCACGACAGGAAACTATGGCTACACCTTC
v_gene: TRBV4-2; abundance: many; j_gene: TRBJ2-4; d_gene: .; CDR3aa: CASSQDRDFNIQYF; CDR3nt: TGTGCCAGCAGCCAAGATAGGGACTTTAACATTCAGTACTTC
v_gene: TRBV30; abundance: .; j_gene: TRBJ2-3; d_gene: .; CDR3aa: CAWAPTTDTQYF; CDR3nt: TGTGCCTGGGCCCCGACCACGGATACGCAGTATTTT
v_gene: TRBV6-4; abundance: .; j_gene: TRBJ1-1; d_gene: .; CDR3aa: CASKWEGETTEAFF; CDR3nt: TGTGCCAGCAAGTGGGAAGGGGAAACCACTGAAGCTTTCTTT
v_gene: TRBV28; abundance: .; j_gene: TRBJ1-4; d_gene: .; CDR3aa: CASSGGGLGEKLFF; CDR3nt: TGTGCCAGCAGTGGAGGGGGGTTGGGGGAAAAACTGTTTTTT
v_gene: TRBV5-1; abundance: .; j_gene: TRBJ1-2; d_gene: TRBD1; CDR3aa: CASSRGTGSGYTF; CDR3nt: TGCGCCAGCAGCCGTGGGACAGGGAGCGGCTACACCTTC
v_gene: TRBV7-9; abundance: .; j_gene: TRBJ2-7; d_gene: TRBD1; CDR3aa: CASSPIHGTATYEQYF; CDR3nt: TGTGCCAGCAGCCCCATTCACGGGACAGCCACTTACGAGCAGTACTTC
v_gene: TRBV4-1; abundance: .; j_gene: TRBJ1-4; d_gene: .; CDR3aa: CASRATYIGPFLEGLFF; CDR3nt: TGCGCCAGCAGGGCCACCTACATCGGACCGTTTCTTGAGGGACTGTTTTTT
v_gene: TRBV7-8; abundance: .; j_gene: TRBJ2-1; d_gene: TRBD2; CDR3aa: CASSLVKLARNEQFF; CDR3nt: TGTGCCAGCAGCTTAGTTAAACTAGCGAGGAATGAGCAGTTCTTC
v_gene: TRBV28; abundance: .; j_gene: TRBJ1-5; d_gene: .; CDR3aa: CASSPTPDNSNQPQHF; CDR3nt: TGTGCCAGCAGTCCCACCCCTGATAATAGCAATCAGCCCCAGCATTTT
v_gene: TRBV4-1; abundance: .; j_gene: TRBJ2-3; d_gene: TRBD2; CDR3aa: CASSHRTSGTDTQYF; CDR3nt: TGCGCCAGCAGCCATCGGACTAGTGGAACAGATACGCAGTATTTT
v_gene: TRBV30; abundance: .; j_gene: TRBJ1-2; d_gene: .; CDR3aa: CAWSVVGGYTF; CDR3nt: TGTGCCTGGAGTGTAGTCGGCGGCTACACCTTC